Each of the 6 T cell receptor beta chains below was sequenced from the same sample in a study of PD-L1 blockade in urothelial cancer. As to time point: peripheral blood 6 weeks after treatment start. TCRdb's copy holds only in-frame clones and misses some; the assay was immunoSEQ multiplex PCR. This table has 48,000 or so clones, roughly 80% appearing once. Here the sequenced sample was PBMCs, taken around atezolizumab (anti-PD-L1) treatment. These receptor sequences come from a man between 65 and 85 years old with urothelial cancer.

This clone was counted only a few times. The chain carries TRBV7-9 and TRBJ2-7, with TRBD1 matching over 7 bases. CDR1 is SEHNR, CDR2 FQNEAQ, per germline (reference sequence). This CDR3 comprises 17 residues. The V segment lost 0 bases and the J segment 2 bases; nucleotides outside the gene matches: 10. This CDR3 reads CASSLAGNRGKAYEQYF. CDR3 DNA: TGTGCCAGCAGCTTAGCGGGAAACAGGGGTAAGGCCTACGAGCAGTACTTC.

The J gene is TRBJ2-2, the V gene TRBV5-1; 8 nucleotides align to TRBD1. The CDR3 totals 17 residues. Trimming removed 0 bases from V and 1 base from J; junction bases left unmatched: 5. From germline, CDR1 is SGHRS and CDR2 YFSETQ. CDR3: CASSLAPGQGNTGELFF. DNA for the CDR3: TGCGCCAGCAGCTTGGCCCCTGGACAGGGGAACACCGGGGAGCTGTTTTTT.

V and J are TRBV7-8 and TRBJ2-3, with 12 bases matching TRBD2. J gave up 4 bases and V 8 bases, and 4 bases lay outside the gene matches. Per germline, CDR1 SGHVS and CDR2 FQNEAQ. This CDR3 is 14 amino acids long. Here the CDR3 DNA reads TGTGCCAGCGCGGGGACTAGCGGGCCAGATACGCAGTATTTT. Its translation is CASAGTSGPDTQYF.

This clone was seen only once. The V and J genes are TRBV5-1 and TRBJ1-1; perhaps TRBD1 as D (5 bases). Trimming left V 2 bases short and J 4 bases short, with 12 bases between. This CDR3 spans 14 amino acids. Germline CDR1 SGHRS, CDR2 YFSETQ. The CDR3 loop reads CASSLGEASTEAFF. The CDR3 region has the DNA TGCGCCAGCAGCTTAGGGGAGGCGAGCACTGAAGCTTTCTTT.

The chain is built from TRBV7-9 and TRBJ1-1, with a weak D call TRBD1 (6 bases). Trimming took off 5 bases at V and 4 bases at J, with 14 bases between the two ends. This CDR3 is built from 14 residues. The germline CDR1 and CDR2 sequences are SEHNR and FQNEAQ (reference sequence). Written as DNA, the CDR3 is TGTGCCAGCAGCCCCGGGACAACGGGCACTGAAGCTTTCTTT. Protein product: CASSPGTTGTEAFF.

The chain carries TRBV5-1 and TRBJ1-2; D is perhaps TRBD1 (6 bases). Deletions cut 0 bases from V and 2 bases from J, with 14 bases between. This CDR3 has 16 amino acids. The germline gives CDR1 SGHRS, CDR2 YFSETQ. For the CDR3, the DNA is TGCGCCAGCAGCTTGGGGATTCAGGGACAAAACTATGGCTACACCTTC. Amino acid sequence: CASSLGIQGQNYGYTF.